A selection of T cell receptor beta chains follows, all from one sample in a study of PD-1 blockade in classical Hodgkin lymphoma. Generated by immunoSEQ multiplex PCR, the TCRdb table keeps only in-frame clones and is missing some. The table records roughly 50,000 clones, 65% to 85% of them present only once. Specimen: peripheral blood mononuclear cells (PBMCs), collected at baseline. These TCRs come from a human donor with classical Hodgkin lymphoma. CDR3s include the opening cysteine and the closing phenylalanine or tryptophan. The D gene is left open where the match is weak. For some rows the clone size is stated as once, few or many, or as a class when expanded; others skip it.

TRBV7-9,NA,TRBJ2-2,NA,CASSLFANTGELFF,TGTGCCAGCAGCTTATTCGCCAACACCGGGGAGCTGTTTTTT
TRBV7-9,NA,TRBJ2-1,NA,CASSPQGHEQFF,TGTGCCAGCAGCCCACAGGGTCATGAGCAGTTCTTC
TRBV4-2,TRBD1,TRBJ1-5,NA,CASSHTGTGVQPQHF,TGTGCCAGCAGCCACACCGGGACAGGGGTCCAGCCCCAGCATTTT
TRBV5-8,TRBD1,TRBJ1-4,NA,CASSSPTGKFHEKLFF,TGTGCCAGCAGCTCTCCGACAGGGAAGTTTCATGAAAAACTGTTTTTT
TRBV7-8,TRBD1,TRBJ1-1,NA,CASSLGGTGASFF,TGTGCCAGCAGCTTAGGAGGGACAGGGGCATCTTTCTTT
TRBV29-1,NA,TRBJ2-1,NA,CSGAGVPGVNEQFF,TGCAGCGGGGCCGGGGTCCCAGGGGTCAATGAGCAGTTCTTC
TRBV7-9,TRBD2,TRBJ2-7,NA,CATQGGRGDEQYF,TGTGCCACCCAAGGCGGGAGAGGGGACGAGCAGTACTTC
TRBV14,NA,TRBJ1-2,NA,CASIGYGYTF,TGTGCCAGCATCGGTTATGGCTACACCTTC
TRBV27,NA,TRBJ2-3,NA,CASSTYMNTQYF,TGTGCCAGCAGCACCTACATGAATACGCAGTATTTT
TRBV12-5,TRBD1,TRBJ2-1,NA,CASGSTGNNEQFF,TGTGCTAGTGGCTCGACAGGGAACAATGAGCAGTTCTTC
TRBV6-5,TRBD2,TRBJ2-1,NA,CASSYLAGGPNEQFF,TGTGCCAGCAGTTACCTAGCGGGAGGGCCTAATGAGCAGTTCTTC
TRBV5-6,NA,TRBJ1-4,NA,CASSFQGNEKLFF,TGTGCCAGCAGCTTTCAGGGTAATGAAAAACTGTTTTTT
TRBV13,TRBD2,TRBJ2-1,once,CASSPPLGLAVYNEQFF,TGTGCCAGCAGCCCCCCTCTGGGACTAGCGGTCTACAATGAGCAGTTCTTC
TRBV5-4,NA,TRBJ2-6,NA,CASTFLSSGANVLTF,TGTGCCAGCACCTTCTTAAGCTCTGGGGCCAACGTCCTGACTTTC
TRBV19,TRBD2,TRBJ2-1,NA,CASKTSGGYNEQFF,TGTGCCAGCAAAACTAGCGGGGGGTACAATGAGCAGTTCTTC
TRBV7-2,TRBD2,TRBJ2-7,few,CASSSQVGGIYEQYF,TGTGCCAGCAGCTCACAGGTGGGAGGGATATACGAGCAGTACTTC
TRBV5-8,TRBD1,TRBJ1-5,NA,CASSEGQGVQPQHF,TGTGCCAGCAGCGAGGGACAGGGGGTTCAGCCCCAGCATTTT
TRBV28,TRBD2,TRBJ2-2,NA,CASRVMGLAGAGELFF,TGTGCCAGCAGGGTTATGGGACTAGCGGGAGCCGGGGAGCTGTTTTTT
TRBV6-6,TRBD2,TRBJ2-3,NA,CASSYSAGGTDTQYF,TGTGCCAGCAGTTACTCAGCGGGGGGCACAGATACGCAGTATTTT
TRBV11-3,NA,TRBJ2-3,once,CASSSFQRDTQYF,TGTGCCAGCAGCTCTTTTCAGAGAGATACGCAGTATTTT
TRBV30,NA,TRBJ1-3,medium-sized,CACFSSPRTLRNTIYF,TGTGCCTGTTTCTCCTCCCCCAGGACTCTAAGAAACACCATATATTTT
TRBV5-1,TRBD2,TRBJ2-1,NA,CASSLAPAGGYNEQFF,TGCGCCAGCAGCTTGGCCCCTGCGGGAGGCTACAATGAGCAGTTCTTC
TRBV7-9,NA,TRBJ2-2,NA,CASSPGVTNTGELFF,TGTGCCAGCAGCCCTGGGGTGACGAACACCGGGGAGCTGTTTTTT
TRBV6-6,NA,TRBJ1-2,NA,CASSYVGGNYGYTF,TGTGCCAGCAGTTACGTTGGCGGAAACTATGGCTACACCTTC
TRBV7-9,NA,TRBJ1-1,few,CASSLPLF,TGTGCCAGCAGCTTGCCCCTCTTT
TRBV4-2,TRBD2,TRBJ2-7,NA,CASSQEFGTSSYEQYF,TGTGCCAGCAGCCAAGAATTCGGGACTAGCTCCTACGAGCAGTACTTC
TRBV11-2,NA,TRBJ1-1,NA,CASSLGSNTEAFF,TGTGCCAGCAGCTTAGGTAGCAACACTGAAGCTTTCTTT
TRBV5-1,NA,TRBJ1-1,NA,CASSPGGTTEAFF,TGCGCCAGCAGCCCGGGAGGGACCACTGAAGCTTTCTTT
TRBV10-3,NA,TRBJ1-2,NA,CAISESVRASGNGSYGYTF,TGTGCCATCAGTGAGTCGGTCAGAGCCTCAGGGAATGGGAGCTATGGCTACACCTTC
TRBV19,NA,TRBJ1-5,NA,CASSIIHQPQHF,TGTGCCAGTAGTATAATCCATCAGCCCCAGCATTTT
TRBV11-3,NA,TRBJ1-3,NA,CASSLGAAGGSGNTIYF,TGTGCCAGCAGCTTAGGGGCCGCCGGAGGCTCGGGAAACACCATATATTTT
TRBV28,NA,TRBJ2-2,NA,CASSQGGGTGELFF,TGTGCCAGCAGCCAGGGAGGCGGGACCGGGGAGCTGTTTTTT
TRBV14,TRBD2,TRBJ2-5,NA,CASSQVMLTEGQSKTSPETQYF,TGTGCCAGCAGCCAAGTTATGTTAACGGAGGGTCAAAGTAAGACTAGCCCAGAGACCCAGTACTTC
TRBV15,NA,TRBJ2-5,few,CATSRAPGVQETQYF,TGTGCCACCAGCAGAGCCCCGGGAGTTCAAGAGACCCAGTACTTC
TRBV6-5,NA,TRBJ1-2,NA,CASSTPDRYGYTF,TGTGCCAGCAGTACGCCGGACCGCTATGGCTACACCTTC
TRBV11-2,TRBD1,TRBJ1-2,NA,CASSLVQGGGYGYTF,TGTGCCAGCAGCTTAGTGCAGGGGGGTGGCTATGGCTACACCTTC
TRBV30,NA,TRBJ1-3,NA,CAWSSAARGGTIYF,TGTGCCTGGAGTTCGGCCGCCCGAGGGGGCACCATATATTTT
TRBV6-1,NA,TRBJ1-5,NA,CASSVQGENQPQHF,TGTGCCAGCAGTGTACAGGGAGAGAATCAGCCCCAGCATTTT
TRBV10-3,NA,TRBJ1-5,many,CAIRPTHSSNQPQHF,TGTGCCATCAGGCCGACTCATTCTAGCAATCAGCCCCAGCATTTT
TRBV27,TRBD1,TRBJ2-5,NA,CASSLWGTGGETQYF,TGTGCCAGCAGTTTATGGGGGACAGGGGGCGAGACCCAGTACTTC
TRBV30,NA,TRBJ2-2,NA,CAWRSDETGELFF,TGTGCCTGGAGGTCAGATGAGACCGGGGAGCTGTTTTTT
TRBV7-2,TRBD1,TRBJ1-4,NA,CASSLMGTGGTLRGEKLFF,TGTGCCAGCAGCTTAATGGGGACAGGGGGCACTCTAAGGGGTGAAAAACTGTTTTTT
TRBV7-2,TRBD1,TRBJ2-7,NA,CASSTTDRGTYEQYF,TGTGCCAGCAGCACTACGGACAGGGGCACCTACGAGCAGTACTTC
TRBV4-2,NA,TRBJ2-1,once,CASSLEGPRVYEQFF,TGTGCCAGCAGCCTAGAAGGGCCGAGAGTCTATGAGCAGTTCTTC
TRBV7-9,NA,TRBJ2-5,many,CASSPDSQETQYF,TGTGCCAGCAGCCCCGACAGCCAAGAGACCCAGTACTTC
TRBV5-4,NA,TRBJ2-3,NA,CASSLAVTTSPLDTQYF,TGTGCCAGCAGCTTGGCTGTGACTACTAGCCCTTTAGATACGCAGTATTTT
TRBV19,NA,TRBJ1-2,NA,CASFGVVDGYTF,TGTGCCAGTTTTGGGGTCGTAGATGGCTACACCTTC
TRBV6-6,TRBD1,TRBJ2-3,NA,CASSRIDRDVDTQYF,TGTGCCAGCAGTAGGATCGACAGGGACGTAGATACGCAGTATTTT
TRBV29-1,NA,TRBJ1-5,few,CSVGGRQSNQPQHF,TGCAGCGTGGGGGGGCGACAGAGCAATCAGCCCCAGCATTTT
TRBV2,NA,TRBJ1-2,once,CASYDRQGRYGYTF,TGTGCCAGCTACGATCGTCAGGGGAGGTATGGCTACACCTTC